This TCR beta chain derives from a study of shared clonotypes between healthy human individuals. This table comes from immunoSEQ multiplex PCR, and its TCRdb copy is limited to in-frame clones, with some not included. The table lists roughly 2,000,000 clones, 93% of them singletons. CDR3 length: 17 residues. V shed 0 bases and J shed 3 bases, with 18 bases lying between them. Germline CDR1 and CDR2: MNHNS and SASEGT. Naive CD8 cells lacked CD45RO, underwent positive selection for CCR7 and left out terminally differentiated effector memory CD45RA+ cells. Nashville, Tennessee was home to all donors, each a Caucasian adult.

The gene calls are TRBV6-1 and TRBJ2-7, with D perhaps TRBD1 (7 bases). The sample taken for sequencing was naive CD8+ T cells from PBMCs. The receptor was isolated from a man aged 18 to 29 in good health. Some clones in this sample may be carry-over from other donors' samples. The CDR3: CASSEAHGGGAIYEQYF. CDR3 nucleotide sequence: TGTGCCAGCAGTGAAGCCCACGGAGGGGGCGCGATCTACGAGCAGTACTTC.